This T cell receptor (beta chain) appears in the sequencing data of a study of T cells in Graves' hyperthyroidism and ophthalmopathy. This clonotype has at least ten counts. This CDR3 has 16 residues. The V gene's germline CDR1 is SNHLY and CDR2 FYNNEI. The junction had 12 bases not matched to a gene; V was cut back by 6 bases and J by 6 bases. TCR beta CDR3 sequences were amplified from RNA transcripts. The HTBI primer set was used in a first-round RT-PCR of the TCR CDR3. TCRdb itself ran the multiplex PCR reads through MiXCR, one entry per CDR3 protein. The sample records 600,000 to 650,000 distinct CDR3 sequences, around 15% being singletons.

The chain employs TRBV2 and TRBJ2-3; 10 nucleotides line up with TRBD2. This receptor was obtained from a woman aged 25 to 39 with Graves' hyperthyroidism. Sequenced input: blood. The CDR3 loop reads CASRVGLAAYTDTQYF. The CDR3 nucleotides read TGTGCCAGCAGAGTAGGACTAGCGGCTTATACGGATACGCAGTATTTT.